The present T cell receptor (beta chain) was sequenced within a study of cytomegalovirus exposure and HLA in healthy donors. Overall study findings and caveats: Donors were assumed by presence/absence analyses to have roughly uniform sequencing depth. Later findings reportedly placed an Asian-associated ancestry cluster below the roughly 700-donor mean for N-insertions.

Use of 60 Vbeta and 13 Jbeta primers characterized the PCR. Original processing methods: A later analysis tallied 80 million or so unique TCR beta chains, 10 million to 12 million of them shared. Method: immunoSEQ multiplex PCR; TCRdb's copy keeps in-frame clones and lacks some. The DNA was the basis for D and trimming; V, J and clone size are from that table. The ten most abundant clones cover 0.9% to 1.4% of a sample with 200,000 or so clones. Points on this clone: Its antigen is unknown.

At collection, donors were nominally healthy, but unrecorded immune exposures were probable. The TCR comes from a girl aged 2-9 years in good health and CMV-seropositive. Sequencing was done on a sample of PBMCs.

The CDR3 DNA sequence: TGTGCCAGTGCCCCCGCCGGGACAGGGAACTCCTACGAGCAGTACTTC. This encodes CASAPAGTGNSYEQYF. This rearrangement joins TRBV19 to TRBJ2-7; 9 nucleotides agree with TRBD1. The CDR3 contains 16 residues. From germline, CDR1 is LNHDA and CDR2 SQIVND (reference sequence). J was trimmed by 0 bases and V by 8 bases; bases with no gene match: 11.